The clone carrying this T cell receptor beta chain has more than one count but fewer than ten. This sample is drawn from a study of blood T cells in healthy people across ages. Approximately 9 milliliters of peripheral blood were drawn from each donor into EDTA-treated tubes. The authors isolated at least 7 million PBMCs per sample. The total RNA that was extracted per sample amounted to at least 5 micrograms. It was with a sample-barcoded 5' primer and a J-beta primer mix that a second PCR of about 7 to 12 cycles was run. TCRdb processed the 5' RACE reads anew with MiXCR; each CDR3 protein has one entry. The table includes over 750,000 distinct CDR3 sequences, 20% to 25% detected once. The germline V and J ends were trimmed by 2 bases and 2 bases, with 5 bases remaining between them. Germline V lookup: CDR1 ENHRY, CDR2 SYGVKD. The CDR3 is 13 amino acids. These data were also reused for a study on T cells of mothers and their children.

The sample was blood. This chain joins TRBV10-3 and TRBJ2-3; D not resolved. The TCR comes from a boy younger than 18 in good health. The CDR3 bases are TGTGCCATCAGTGAGGGTCACACAGATACGCAGTATTTT. Its protein is CAISEGHTDTQYF.